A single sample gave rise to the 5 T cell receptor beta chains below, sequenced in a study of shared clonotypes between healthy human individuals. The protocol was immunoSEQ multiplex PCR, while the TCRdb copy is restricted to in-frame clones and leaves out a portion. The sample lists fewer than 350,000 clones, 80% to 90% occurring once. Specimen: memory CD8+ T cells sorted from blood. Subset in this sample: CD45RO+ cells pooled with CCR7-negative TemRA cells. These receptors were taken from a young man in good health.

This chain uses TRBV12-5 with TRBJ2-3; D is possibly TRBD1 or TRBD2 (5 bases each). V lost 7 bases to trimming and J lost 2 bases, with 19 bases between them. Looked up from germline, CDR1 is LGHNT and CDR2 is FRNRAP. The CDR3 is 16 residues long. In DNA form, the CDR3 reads TGTGCTAGTGCCTGGAACCTCCCGGGGCCCACAGATACGCAGTATTTT. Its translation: CASAWNLPGPTDTQYF.

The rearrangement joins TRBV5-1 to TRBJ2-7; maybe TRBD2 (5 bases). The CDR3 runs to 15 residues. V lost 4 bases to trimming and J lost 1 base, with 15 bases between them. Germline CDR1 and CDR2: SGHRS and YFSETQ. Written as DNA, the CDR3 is TGCGCCAGCAGCCCGGACTGGACCCCTTCCTACGAGCAGTACTTC. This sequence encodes CASSPDWTPSYEQYF.

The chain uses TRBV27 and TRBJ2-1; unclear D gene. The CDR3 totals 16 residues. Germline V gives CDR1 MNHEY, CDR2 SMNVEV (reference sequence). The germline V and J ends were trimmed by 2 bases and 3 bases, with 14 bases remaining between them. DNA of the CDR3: TGTGCCAGCAGTTTACAGAGGCCCTTACACTACAATGAGCAGTTCTTC. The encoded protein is CASSLQRPLHYNEQFF.

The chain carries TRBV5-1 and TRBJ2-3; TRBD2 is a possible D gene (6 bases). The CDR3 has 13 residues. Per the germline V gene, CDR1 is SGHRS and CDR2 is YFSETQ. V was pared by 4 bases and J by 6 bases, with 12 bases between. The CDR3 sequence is CASSPGTLDTQYF. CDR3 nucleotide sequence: TGCGCCAGCAGCCCAGGGACTTTGGATACGCAGTATTTT.

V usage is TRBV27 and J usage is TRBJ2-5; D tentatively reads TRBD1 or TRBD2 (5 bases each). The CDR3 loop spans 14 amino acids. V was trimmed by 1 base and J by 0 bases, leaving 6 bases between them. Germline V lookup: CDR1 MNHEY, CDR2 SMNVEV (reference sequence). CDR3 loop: CASSLWGYQETQYF. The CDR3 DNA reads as TGTGCCAGCAGTTTATGGGGGTACCAAGAGACCCAGTACTTC.